This T cell receptor beta chain was identified in a study of neurological immune-mediated disorders. With 5 bases removed from V and 8 bases from J, the gap between germline ends came to 22 bases. Germline V gene sequence: CDR1 MNHEY, CDR2 SMNVEV (reference sequence). This CDR3 has 15 amino acids. By 5'RACE with 10-nucleotide random UMIs, the cDNA was made. TCRdb fed the 5' RACE reads into MiXCR, producing one record per CDR3 protein. This sample has tens of thousands of distinct CDR3 sequences, with roughly an eighth found just once. This clonotype came up many times. The study built unsorted libraries from 2 million PBMCs kept at -80 C.

Source material: PBMCs. The receptor's source is a woman aged 45-60 years with HTLV-1-associated myelopathy (HAM/TSP). The chain joins TRBV27 to TRBJ2-7; possibly TRBD1 for D (6 bases). CDR3 amino acids: CASSKPPGQLGKQYF. The CDR3 nucleotides read TGTGCCAGCAGTAAACCTCCGGGACAACTTGGAAAGCAGTACTTC.